One and the same sample provided the 13 T cell receptor beta chains below, sequenced in a study of blood T cells in healthy people across ages. Primers used in a second PCR of roughly 7 to 12 cycles were a sample-barcoded 5' primer and a J-beta primer mix. TCRdb passed the 5' RACE reads through MiXCR, listing each CDR3 protein once. The sample shows over 1,200,000 distinct CDR3 sequences, roughly 59% of them seen only once. Sequenced: blood. Receptors originate from a man younger than 35 in good health.

The table lists this clonotype with a few counts. The chain carries TRBV4-3 and TRBJ1-2; D not resolved. The germline V gene encodes CDR1 LGHNA and CDR2 YSLEER. The CDR3 covers 16 residues. V lost 0 bases to trimming and J lost 0 bases, with 11 bases between them. Here the CDR3 reads CASSQDNSVANYGYTF. CDR3 in DNA: TGCGCCAGCAGCCAAGACAACAGCGTGGCTAACTATGGCTACACCTTC.

The J gene is TRBJ1-1, the V gene TRBV28, with TRBD1 as a possible D gene (5 bases). The V end lost 1 base, the J end lost 0 bases, and 12 bases lay between the germline ends. The CDR3 sequence is 16 residues long. In germline, CDR1 is MDHEN, CDR2 SYDVKM. CDR3 protein: CASSLFPTEMNTEAFF. In DNA, the CDR3 is TGTGCCAGCAGTTTATTCCCGACAGAAATGAACACTGAAGCTTTCTTT.

V and J are TRBV7-2 and TRBJ2-3; D gene uncertain. Trimming took off 7 bases at V and 4 bases at J, with 9 bases between the two ends. The CDR3 covers 12 residues. The germline V gene has CDR1 SGHTA and CDR2 FQGNSA. CDR3 nucleotide sequence: TGTGCCAGCACCAACCTTGCAGATACGCAGTATTTT. Translated, it gives CASTNLADTQYF.

The chain couples TRBV6-5 to TRBJ2-4, with 7 nucleotides matching TRBD1. The CDR3 is 13 amino acids. V trimming: 5 bases; J trimming: 8 bases; junction bases outside the gene matches: 6. Germline values: CDR1 MNHEY, CDR2 SVGAGI. The CDR3 protein is CASSPDRLDIQYF. CDR3 nucleotide sequence: TGTGCCAGCAGTCCGGACAGGTTGGACATTCAGTACTTC.

The chain employs TRBV9 and TRBJ2-3, with D perhaps matching TRBD2 (6 bases). Germline CDR1 and CDR2: SGDLS and YYNGEE. V dropped 0 bases and J dropped 3 bases, with 14 bases sitting between them. This CDR3 has 16 residues. Here the CDR3 reads CASSVESTRRTDTQYF. The CDR3 bases are TGTGCCAGCAGCGTAGAGTCGACTAGACGGACAGATACGCAGTATTTT.

The chain couples TRBV5-6 to TRBJ2-5; 11 positions agree with TRBD2. CDR1 and CDR2 (germline): SGHDT, YYEEEE. The V gene end was trimmed by 1 base and the J gene end by 4 bases; junction bases not matched to a gene: 9. The CDR3 runs 17 residues. CDR3 loop: CASSLSASGRHTETQYF. As DNA, the CDR3 is TGTGCCAGCAGCTTGAGCGCTAGCGGGAGGCATACAGAGACCCAGTACTTC.

V is TRBV10-3 and J is TRBJ1-2, with D perhaps TRBD1 (6 bases). CDR1 is ENHRY and CDR2 is SYGVKD in the germline V gene. This CDR3 comprises 13 residues. The V end lost 2 bases, the J end lost 2 bases, and 6 bases lay between the germline ends. The chain's CDR3 is CAISEDRNYGYTF. CDR3 bases: TGTGCCATCAGTGAGGACAGGAACTATGGCTACACCTTC.

This clonotype showed up just once. The chain couples TRBV9 to TRBJ1-5; D uncertain. Germline lookup yields CDR1 SGDLS and CDR2 YYNGEE. Trimming took off 3 bases at V and 7 bases at J, with 11 bases between the two ends. The length of the CDR3 is 13 residues. CDR3: CASSGSVGQPQHF. The CDR3 nucleotides read TGTGCCAGCAGCGGAAGTGTCGGCCAGCCCCAGCATTTT. Drawing the rest from reference TRBV9 and TRBJ1-5, the complete variable domain is DSGVTQTPKHLITATGQRVTLRCSPRSGDLSVYWYQQSLDQGLQFLIQYYNGEERAKGNILERFSAQQFPDLHSELNLSSLELGDSALYFCASSGSVGQPQHFGDGTRLSIL.

The genes are TRBV6-1 and TRBJ2-1; D perhaps matches TRBD1 (6 bases). The CDR3 length is 13 residues. V was shortened by 0 bases and J by 13 bases, with 13 bases between the two germline ends. CDR1 MNHNS and CDR2 SASEGT come from the germline V gene. CDR3 DNA sequence: TGTGCCAGCAGTGAAGCTGTTCAGGGGAGTCAGTTCTTC. Residues: CASSEAVQGSQFF.

In its sample, this clonotype was seen a few times. The chain recombines TRBV20-1 with TRBJ2-7; tentatively, D is TRBD1 or TRBD2 (5 bases each). Germline CDR1 is DFQATT and CDR2 is SNEGSKA (reference sequence). This CDR3 has 15 residues. Trimming pared 0 bases from V and 4 bases from J, leaving 16 bases between. The CDR3 DNA is TGCAGTGCTAGAGATCCAACTAGGGGTTTGTACGAGCAGTACTTC. This encodes CSARDPTRGLYEQYF.

The rearrangement uses TRBV7-8 and TRBJ2-7; TRBD2 agrees at 13 bases. Germline V gene data show CDR1 as SGHVS and CDR2 as FQNEAQ. The V segment lost 5 bases and the J segment 2 bases; nucleotides outside the gene matches: 3. This CDR3 contains 15 residues. The CDR3 bases are TGTGCCAGCAGCCCGGGACTAGCGGGACCCTACGAGCAGTACTTC. Encoded protein: CASSPGLAGPYEQYF. The full variable domain, rest sourced from reference TRBV7-8 and TRBJ2-7, is GAGVSQSPRYKVAKRGQDVALRCDPISGHVSLFWYQQALGQGPEFLTYFQNEAQLDKSGLPSDRFFAERPEGSVSTLKIQRTQQEDSAVYLCASSPGLAGPYEQYFGPGTRLTVT.

V is TRBV28 and J is TRBJ2-1, with 8 bases identical to TRBD2. The CDR3 has 19 amino acids. Per germline, CDR1 MDHEN and CDR2 SYDVKM. V lost 1 base to trimming and J lost 0 bases; unmatched junction nucleotides: 11. The CDR3 DNA follows: TGTGCCAGCAGTTTATTAGTTGGTAGCGGGGAGTTCTCCTACAATGAGCAGTTCTTC. Translated: CASSLLVGSGEFSYNEQFF.

The chain has TRBV7-2 and TRBJ1-2; the D gene is possibly TRBD1 (5 bases). CDR3 length: 14 residues. Trimming cost V 0 bases and J 4 bases, with 9 bases left between them. Germline CDR1 SGHTA, CDR2 FQGNSA. The CDR3 protein is CASSLAGRVYGYTF. The CDR3 DNA is TGTGCCAGCAGCTTAGCGGGGCGGGTCTATGGCTACACCTTC.